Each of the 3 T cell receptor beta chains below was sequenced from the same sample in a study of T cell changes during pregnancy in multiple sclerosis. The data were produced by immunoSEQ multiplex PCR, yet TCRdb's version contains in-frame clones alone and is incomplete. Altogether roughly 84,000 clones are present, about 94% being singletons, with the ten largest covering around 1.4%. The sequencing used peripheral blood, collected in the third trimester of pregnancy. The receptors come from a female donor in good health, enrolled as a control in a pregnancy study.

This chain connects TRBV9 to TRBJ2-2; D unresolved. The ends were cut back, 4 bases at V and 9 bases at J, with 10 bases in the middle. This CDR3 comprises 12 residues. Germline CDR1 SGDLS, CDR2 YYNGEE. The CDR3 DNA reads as TGTGCCAGCAGCCCATTAGCCAGGGAGCTGTTTTTT. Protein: CASSPLARELFF.

The CDR3 DNA reads TGCGCCAGCAGTCAATCCCCGCTAGCGGGAGGGTCCGGGGAGCTGTTTTTT. It codes for CASSQSPLAGGSGELFF. V and J are TRBV23-1 and TRBJ2-2; TRBD2 matches at 12 bases. TRBV23-1 is given ORF status, its function remaining uncertain. The CDR3 extends over 17 amino acids. V shed 0 bases and J 6 bases; nucleotides not matched to a gene: 5.

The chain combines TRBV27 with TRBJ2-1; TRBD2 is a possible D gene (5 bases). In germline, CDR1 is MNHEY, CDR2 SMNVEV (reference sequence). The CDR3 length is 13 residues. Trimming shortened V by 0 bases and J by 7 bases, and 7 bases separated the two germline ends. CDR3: CASSLSRVNEQFF. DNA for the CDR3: TGTGCCAGCAGTTTATCGAGGGTGAATGAGCAGTTCTTC.